Presented here are 9 T cell receptor beta chains from one specimen sequenced in a study of cytomegalovirus exposure and HLA in healthy donors. PCR was performed using 60 Vbeta and 13 Jbeta primers. Assay: immunoSEQ multiplex PCR; the TCRdb copy retains only in-frame clones and omits some. The top ten clones hold approximately 1.5% of a sample with about 120,000 clones, over 75% of them seen once. The sample consisted of PBMCs. These receptors originate from a woman aged 18-29 years in good health and CMV-seronegative.

The chain recombines TRBV21-1 with TRBJ2-7; the listed D gene, TRBD1, was not tested against the DNA. TRBV21-1 is deemed a pseudogene. The CDR3 has 11 amino acids. CDR3 sequence reads: CASSMGQGQYF. In DNA, the CDR3 is TGTGCCAGCAGCATGGGGCAGGGACAGTACTTC.

The V and J genes are TRBV19 and TRBJ1-5; 10 positions agree with TRBD1. This CDR3 is built from 15 residues. The V gene end was trimmed by 7 bases and the J gene end by 6 bases; junction bases not matched to a gene: 9. The germline gives CDR1 LNHDA, CDR2 SQIVND (reference sequence). Here the CDR3 reads CASMGGTGESQPQHF. The CDR3 nucleotides read TGTGCCAGTATGGGGGGGACAGGGGAATCTCAGCCCCAGCATTTT.

In regard to this clone: At one end the junction does not follow the germline gene, possibly because of a read error. This sequence joins TRBV4-3 and TRBJ2-6; a possible D gene is TRBD1 (6 bases). CDR1 is LGHNA, CDR2 YSLEER, per germline. The CDR3 is 18 amino acids. Here the CDR3 DNA reads TGCGCCAGCAGCCAAGATCGCTCCTACAGGGTTGGGGCCAACGGCCTGACTTTC. It translates to CASSQDRSYRVGANGLTF.

The V call is TRBV6-5, the J call TRBJ1-2, with D possibly being TRBD1 (5 bases). V dropped 0 bases and J dropped 12 bases, with 23 bases sitting between them. CDR3 length equals 16 residues. In germline, CDR1 is MNHEY, CDR2 SVGAGI. CDR3 coding DNA: TGTGCCAGCAGTTACTCGTTAACCGGGACGGCGGGAAGTCACACCTTC. Residues: CASSYSLTGTAGSHTF.

This clone was seen only once. The genes are TRBV5-6 and TRBJ1-3; maybe TRBD1 (5 bases). The CDR3 sequence is 15 residues long. Germline CDR1 SGHDT, CDR2 YYEEEE. The germline V and J ends were trimmed by 1 base and 3 bases, with 11 bases remaining between them. CDR3 amino acids: CASSLWGVGGNTIYF. The CDR3, as DNA: TGTGCCAGCAGCTTGTGGGGGGTCGGTGGAAACACCATATATTTT.

The rearrangement links TRBV5-1 to TRBJ2-5; 7 nucleotides match TRBD2. The V segment lost 6 bases and the J segment 1 base; nucleotides outside the gene matches: 6. The CDR3 totals 14 residues. From germline, CDR1 is SGHRS and CDR2 YFSETQ. CDR3 protein: CASMGGSLQETQYF. CDR3 DNA sequence: TGCGCCAGCATGGGGGGGAGTCTCCAAGAGACCCAGTACTTC.

The V call is TRBV10-3, the J call TRBJ2-5, with 9 nucleotides matching TRBD1. Germline lookup yields CDR1 ENHRY and CDR2 SYGVKD. The CDR3 sequence is 14 residues long. V shed 11 bases and J 1 base; nucleotides not matched to a gene: 8. CDR3 protein: CAAGDREFQETQYF. DNA of the CDR3: TGTGCCGCCGGGGACAGGGAATTCCAAGAGACCCAGTACTTC.

In its sample, this clone was seen once. CDR3 loop: CSVLASYNEQFF. CDR3 nucleotides: TGCAGCGTTTTAGCGTCCTACAATGAGCAGTTCTTC. V is TRBV29-1 and J is TRBJ2-1; tentatively, D is TRBD2 (5 bases). The CDR3 runs 12 residues. Per the germline V gene, CDR1 is SQVTM and CDR2 is ANQGSEA. V was trimmed by 5 bases and J by 1 base, leaving 6 bases between them.

This clone has more than one count but fewer than ten. The chain joins TRBV7-9 to TRBJ2-4, with 8 bases lining up with TRBD1. Unmatched junction bases numbered 4, after V lost 0 bases and J lost 6 bases. CDR1 SEHNR and CDR2 FQNEAQ come from the germline V gene (reference sequence). CDR3 length: 15 residues. CDR3 loop: CASSLAAGGVNIQYF. The CDR3 DNA is TGTGCCAGCAGCTTAGCAGCAGGGGGCGTAAACATTCAGTACTTC.